This T cell receptor (beta chain) was recovered during a study of vaccination and CD4 T cells after COVID-19 (dated by TCRdb to 2022 to 2024). With respect to the entire study: Convalescent patients had a positive SARS-CoV-2 result on nasal swab PCR, and of these patients, nine had mild disease and one had severe disease. In fewer than 12 COVID-19 convalescent patients and 4 infection-naive healthy vaccine recipients, researchers compared the spike-specific CD4+ TCR repertoire from before mRNA vaccination with the repertoire from after. Each participant got two doses of either the Pfizer-BioNTech BNT162b2 vaccine (n=8) or the Moderna mRNA-1273 vaccine (n=2). The convalescent cohort comprised six males and four females, including two Hispanic individuals, seven Caucasians, two Asians and one multiracial person. Post-vaccine blood samples were collected a median of about 66 days after the second vaccine dose, ranging from about 13 to 241 days. Post-COVID blood samples from convalescent patients were collected a median of 101 days after diagnosis, with a range of 35 to 161 days. Summary of the overall study and its limitations: Of the vaccine-specific clones found in convalescent patients, nearly all (304 of 307) were mono-reactive for SARS-CoV-2 spike instead of being cross-reactive with common cold coronaviruses. An increase in the median number of SARS-CoV-2-reactive clonotypes from 21 after infection to a few dozen after vaccination was observed, but the change was not found to be significant. The study included relatively few convalescent patients and did not analyze early timepoints after natural infection. Among convalescent patients, a median around 89% of the SARS-CoV-2-reactive clones seen after vaccination appeared only after vaccination, which suggests priming specific to the vaccine.

From a lookup of the germline V gene, CDR1 and CDR2 are KGHDR and SFDVKD. A distance of 17 bases separates the germline ends of V and J, which lose 3 bases and 9 bases respectively. The CDR3 has 15 amino acids, counting the end cysteine and phenylalanine. Left in the record is the CDR3 DNA by itself, 45 bases read in frame from the first base. The library was obtained by PCR. The instrument given in TCRdb is Illumina iSeq 100. The paper's processing steps were these. Non-productive sequences were filtered out, and CDR3s that did not start with C, did not end with F or W, or were shorter than 7 amino acids were discarded. Similarity between CDR3 sequences was evaluated in R version 3.6.1 using Levenshtein distances (stringdist) and unrooted phylogenetic trees (ape). TCRdb reanalyzed the raw reads on its own, using fastp at Q25 for trimming and MiXCR for clone calling, and kept in-frame beta chains. Rows with a matching CDR3 protein are joined into one entry that keeps the most common DNA and genes. The V and J calls were not made by the authors but by TCRdb's processing. The sample yields around 20,000 distinct CDR3 sequences; 50% to 70% were counted once. The ten largest account for over 0.75% of the sample.

As regards this clonotype: It has no known antigen specificity. One base away there is no much larger clone; base qualities are not given.

The convalescent patients' positive SARS-CoV-2 PCR tests were from March to December 2020, which was before the Alpha, Beta and Delta variants emerged in the United States. Ficoll-Paque Plus gradient centrifugation was used to isolate PBMCs from whole blood, and the isolated PBMCs were then either used fresh or cryopreserved at -140C. The rearrangement joined TRBV24-1 to TRBJ2-1; the D region possibly corresponds to TRBD2 (6 bases align). The receptor comes from a human donor who had recovered from COVID-19. The sequenced sample was CD4+ T cells from blood, obtained before SARS-CoV-2 vaccination. At the DNA level, the sequence is TGTGCCACCAGTGATAGGTGGGGCGGGGATGGTGAGCAGTTCTTC. Its translation reads: CATSDRWGGDGEQFF.